The 8 T cell receptor beta chains below all came from one sample that was sequenced in a study of cytomegalovirus exposure and HLA in healthy donors. Amplification used 60 Vbeta primers and 13 Jbeta primers. Method: immunoSEQ multiplex PCR; TCRdb's copy keeps in-frame clones and lacks some. Among 110,000 or so clones listed, 82% were seen once. The sequencing input was PBMCs. Every receptor here comes from a woman younger than 30 in good health and CMV-seronegative.

The chain links TRBV5-1 to TRBJ1-1; unclear D gene. The CDR3 runs 15 residues. Germline values: CDR1 SGHRS, CDR2 YFSETQ. The V and J ends lost 0 bases and 1 base respectively, with 10 bases between them. CDR3 in amino acids: CASSLGEPRNTEAFF. The DNA of the CDR3 is TGCGCCAGCAGCTTGGGAGAGCCTAGGAACACTGAAGCTTTCTTT.

J is TRBJ1-5 and V is TRBV7-2; D is unclear. The CDR3 totals 13 residues. Trimming pared 8 bases from V and 6 bases from J, leaving 14 bases between. Germline lookup yields CDR1 SGHTA and CDR2 FQGNSA. CDR3 region: CASGISGGQPQHF. The CDR3 bases are TGTGCCAGCGGCATTTCAGGTGGTCAGCCCCAGCATTTT.

The chain combines TRBV19 with TRBJ1-5; D might be TRBD1 (5 bases). Trimming left V 4 bases short and J 3 bases short, with 16 bases between. Germline loops: CDR1 LNHDA, CDR2 SQIVND (reference sequence). There are 16 residues in the CDR3. The CDR3 sequence is CASSTPRQGFNQPQHF. CDR3 DNA: TGTGCCAGTAGTACCCCTCGGCAGGGCTTCAATCAGCCCCAGCATTTT.

The chain is built from TRBV7-8 and TRBJ2-7, with 7 bases lining up with TRBD1. The CDR3 sequence is 13 residues long. Germline assignment: CDR1 SGHVS and CDR2 FQNEAQ. V dropped 4 bases and J dropped 4; count of bases not matched to a gene: 4. The CDR3 protein is CASSYRDSYEQYV. The CDR3 nucleotides read TGTGCCAGCAGCTACCGGGACAGTTACGAGCAGTACGTC.

Comments on this clone: At the DNA level, this CDR3 is encoded by other sequences in the same sample as well. J is TRBJ1-1 and V is TRBV19; D gene unclear. The V gene's germline CDR1 is LNHDA and CDR2 SQIVND (reference sequence). The CDR3 is made up of 12 amino acids. V lost 5 bases and J 3 bases, leaving 7 bases between the germline ends. The CDR3 DNA reads as TGTGCCAGTAGTCCACGAGACACTGAAGCTTTCTTT. Protein sequence: CASSPRDTEAFF.

The J gene is TRBJ2-7, the V gene TRBV30; no reliable D call. Germline V lookup: CDR1 GTSNPN, CDR2 SVGIG (reference sequence). This CDR3 region has 14 residues. V dropped 3 bases and J dropped 2 bases, with 14 bases sitting between them. CDR3 bases: TGTGCCTGGAGCCAAGGCGGCGCTCCCTACGAGCAGTACGTC. Translated: CAWSQGGAPYEQYV.

The chain has TRBV9 and TRBJ2-1; TRBD2 matches 8 bases. Germline CDR1 is SGDLS and CDR2 is YYNGEE. The CDR3 has 16 residues. V shed 3 bases and J 7 bases; nucleotides not matched to a gene: 12. This CDR3 reads CASSEGSGGLRNEQFF. CDR3 bases: TGTGCCAGCAGCGAGGGGAGCGGGGGCCTTCGGAATGAGCAGTTCTTC. Using reference TRBV9 and TRBJ2-1 for the parts outside the CDR3, the full variable domain is DSGVTQTPKHLITATGQRVTLRCSPRSGDLSVYWYQQSLDQGLQFLIQYYNGEERAKGNILERFSAQQFPDLHSELNLSSLELGDSALYFCASSEGSGGLRNEQFFGPGTRLTVL.

The chain combines TRBV6-5 with TRBJ2-2; 8 bases agree with TRBD1. V shed 6 bases, J shed 4 bases, and the junction held 7 bases outside the gene matches. This CDR3 is 15 amino acids long. The germline gives CDR1 MNHEY, CDR2 SVGAGI. The CDR3 spells CASRSQGASTGELFF. The CDR3 DNA reads as TGTGCCAGCAGATCCCAGGGGGCGAGCACCGGGGAGCTGTTTTTT.